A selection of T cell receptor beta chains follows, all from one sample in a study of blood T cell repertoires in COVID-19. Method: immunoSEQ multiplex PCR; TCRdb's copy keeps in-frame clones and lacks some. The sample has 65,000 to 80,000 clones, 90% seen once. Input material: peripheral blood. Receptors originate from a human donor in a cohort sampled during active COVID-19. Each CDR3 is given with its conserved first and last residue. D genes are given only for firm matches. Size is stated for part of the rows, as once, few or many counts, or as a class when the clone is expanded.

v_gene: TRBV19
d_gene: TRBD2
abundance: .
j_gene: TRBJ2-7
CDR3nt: TGTGCCAGTACCCCATCCACCGGGACTAGCGGGAGAGGACCCTTC
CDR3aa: CASTPSTGTSGRGPF

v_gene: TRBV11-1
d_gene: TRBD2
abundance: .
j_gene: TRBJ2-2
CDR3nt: TGTGCCAGCAGGCTAGCGGGAGGGCCGGTCGGGGAGCTGTTTTTT
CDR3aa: CASRLAGGPVGELFF

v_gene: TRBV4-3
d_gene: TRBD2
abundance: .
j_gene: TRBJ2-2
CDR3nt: TGCGCCAGCAGCACTCGGGGGGGGCGTGACACCGGGGAGCTGTTTTTT
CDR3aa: CASSTRGGRDTGELFF

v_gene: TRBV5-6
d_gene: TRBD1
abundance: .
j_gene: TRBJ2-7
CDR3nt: TGTGCCAGCAGCCTTGGACAGGGGCTGACCTACGAGCAGTACTTC
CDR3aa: CASSLGQGLTYEQYF

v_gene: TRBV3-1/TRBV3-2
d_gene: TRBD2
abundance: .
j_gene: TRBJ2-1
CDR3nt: TGTGCCAGCAGCCATGGGACTAGCGGGAGGAATGAGCAGTTCTTC
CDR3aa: CASSHGTSGRNEQFF

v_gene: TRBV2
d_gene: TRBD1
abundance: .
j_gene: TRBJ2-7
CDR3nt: TGTGCCAGCAGTGAGGACAGGGTTACCCACGAGCAGTACTTC
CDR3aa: CASSEDRVTHEQYF

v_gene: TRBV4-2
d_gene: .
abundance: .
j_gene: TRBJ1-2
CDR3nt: TGTGCCAGCAGCCAAGATCAGTTCACCTCGGGCTATGGCTACACCTTC
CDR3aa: CASSQDQFTSGYGYTF

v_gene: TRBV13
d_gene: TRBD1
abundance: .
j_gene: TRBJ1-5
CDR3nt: TGTGCCAGCAGCTTGGGACAGGGATACAATCAGCCCCAGCATTTT
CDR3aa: CASSLGQGYNQPQHF

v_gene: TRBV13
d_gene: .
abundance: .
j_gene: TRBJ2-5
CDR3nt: TGTGCCAGCAGCCTACGGGAGACCCAGTACTTC
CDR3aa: CASSLRETQYF

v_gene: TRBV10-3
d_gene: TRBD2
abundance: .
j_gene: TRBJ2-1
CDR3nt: TGTGCCATCAGTTCCGGGACTAGCGATTACAATGAGCAGTTCTTC
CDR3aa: CAISSGTSDYNEQFF

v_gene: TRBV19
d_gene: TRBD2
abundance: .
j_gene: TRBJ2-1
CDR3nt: TGTGCCAGTAGTAGCTACACCGGGACTAGCGGGAGAAGGGGGCAGTTCTTC
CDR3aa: CASSSYTGTSGRRGQFF

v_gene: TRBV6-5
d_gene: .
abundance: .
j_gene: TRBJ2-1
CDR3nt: TGTGCCAGCAGTTCTACGGGACGGGAGTACAATGAGCAGTTCTTC
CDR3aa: CASSSTGREYNEQFF

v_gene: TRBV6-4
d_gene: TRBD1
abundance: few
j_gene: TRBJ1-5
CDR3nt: TGTGCCAGCATTGGACAGGTGCATCGACAGCCCCAGCATTTT
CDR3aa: CASIGQVHRQPQHF

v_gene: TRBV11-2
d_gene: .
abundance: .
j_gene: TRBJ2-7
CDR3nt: TGTGCCAGCAGCACCCTACCGGGACAGGGGGGACTAGCGGGCCAGCAGTACTTC
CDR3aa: CASSTLPGQGGLAGQQYF

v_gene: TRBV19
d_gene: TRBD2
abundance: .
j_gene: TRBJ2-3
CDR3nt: TGTGCCAGTAGTATATTAGCGGGATACACAGATACGCAGTATTTT
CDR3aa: CASSILAGYTDTQYF

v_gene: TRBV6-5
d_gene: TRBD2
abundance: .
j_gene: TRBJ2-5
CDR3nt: TGTGCCAGCAGTATGGTAGCGGGAGTGGGGGAGACCCAGTACTTC
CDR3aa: CASSMVAGVGETQYF

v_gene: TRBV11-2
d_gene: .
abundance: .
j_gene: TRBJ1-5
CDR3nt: TGTGCCAGCAGCCCGGGGGAGCGTCAGCCCCAGCATTTT
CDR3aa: CASSPGERQPQHF

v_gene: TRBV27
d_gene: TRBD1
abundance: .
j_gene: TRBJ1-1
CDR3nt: TGTGCCAGCAGGGGGACAGGGGGCTTAACTGAAGCTTTCTTT
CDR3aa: CASRGTGGLTEAFF

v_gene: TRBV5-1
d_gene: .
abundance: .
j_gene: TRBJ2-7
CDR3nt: TGCGCCAGCAGCCTGGAGCACGAGCAGTACTTC
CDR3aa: CASSLEHEQYF